This T cell receptor (beta chain) originates from a study of metastatic and nonmetastatic thyroid tumors. V lost 3 bases, J lost 7 bases, and 18 bases lay in between. CDR3 length: 16 amino acids. The V gene's germline CDR1 is ENHRY and CDR2 SYGVKD. This clone was detected a few times. Thyroid surgery had not been preceded by any treatment in any patient. Using MiXCR, TCRdb reanalyzed the PCR reads. The sample lists around 15,000 clones; 34% were seen once. The receptor was derived from a male donor with papillary thyroid cancer or a benign thyroid nodule (not recorded which). Some clones in this sample may be carry-over from other donors' samples. Sequencing was done on a sample of tumor tissue. The gene calls are TRBV10-3 and TRBJ2-2; D perhaps matches TRBD2 (5 bases). CDR3 bases: TGTGCCATCAGTGATGGGCTAGCAGGTTTTGACGGGGAGCTGTTTTTT. Residues: CAISDGLAGFDGELFF.